The present T cell receptor beta chain was sequenced within a study of early T cells in non-severe SARS-CoV-2 infection. The CDR3 totals 14 residues. Per the germline V gene, CDR1 is MGHRA and CDR2 is YSYEKL. Trimming removed 4 bases at V and 6 bases at J, with 16 bases between. Attachment of unique molecular identifiers to individual cDNA molecules was performed. Each CDR3 protein is one row after TCRdb ran MiXCR on the 5' RACE reads. The table shows about 52,000 distinct CDR3 sequences, with 11% occurring only once. Sequencing was performed on whole blood. The gene calls are TRBV4-1 and TRBJ2-7; maybe TRBD1 (6 bases). This receptor was identified in an adult who was a healthcare worker with PCR-confirmed SARS-CoV-2 infection or an uninfected control (not recorded which). This chain's CDR3 is CASSPSSQGSEQYF. In nucleotides, the CDR3 is TGCGCCAGCAGCCCTTCGTCCCAGGGGAGCGAGCAGTACTTC.